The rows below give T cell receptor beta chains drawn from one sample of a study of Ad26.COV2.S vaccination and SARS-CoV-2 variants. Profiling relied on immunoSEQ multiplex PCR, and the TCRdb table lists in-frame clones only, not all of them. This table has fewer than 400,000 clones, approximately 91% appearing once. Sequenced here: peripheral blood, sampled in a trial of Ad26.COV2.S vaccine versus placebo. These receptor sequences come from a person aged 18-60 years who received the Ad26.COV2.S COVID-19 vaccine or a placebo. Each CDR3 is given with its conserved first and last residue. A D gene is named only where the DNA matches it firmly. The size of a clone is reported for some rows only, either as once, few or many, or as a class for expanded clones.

CDR3nt: TGCGCCAGCAGCCATCCGGGACTAGGGGACACCGGGGAGCTGTTTTTT; CDR3aa: CASSHPGLGDTGELFF; v_gene: TRBV4-1; abundance: few; j_gene: TRBJ2-2; d_gene: TRBD2
CDR3nt: TGTGCCAGCAGCTTAGGGGGGGACACTGAAGCTTTCTTT; CDR3aa: CASSLGGDTEAFF; v_gene: TRBV11-3; abundance: NA; j_gene: TRBJ1-1; d_gene: NA
CDR3nt: TGTGCCAGATATACCCTCGGGGTAGGGAACACCGGGGAGCTGTTTTTT; CDR3aa: CARYTLGVGNTGELFF; v_gene: TRBV6-4; abundance: NA; j_gene: TRBJ2-2; d_gene: NA
CDR3nt: TGTGCCAGCTCACCAACGCAGGATTCGGAGACCCAGTACTTC; CDR3aa: CASSPTQDSETQYF; v_gene: TRBV18; abundance: NA; j_gene: TRBJ2-5; d_gene: NA
CDR3nt: TGTGCCAGCAGCTCAGAGGGGCTAGCGGGAAAAGATACGCAGTATTTT; CDR3aa: CASSSEGLAGKDTQYF; v_gene: TRBV13; abundance: once; j_gene: TRBJ2-3; d_gene: TRBD2
CDR3nt: TGTGCCAGCAGCTTAGTGGAGGGGCCGGAAAAACTGTTTTTT; CDR3aa: CASSLVEGPEKLFF; v_gene: TRBV7-9; abundance: NA; j_gene: TRBJ1-4; d_gene: NA
CDR3nt: TGTGCCAGCAGTTTTCGGCGGGGGGCCCATTGGGAGACCCAGTACTTC; CDR3aa: CASSFRRGAHWETQYF; v_gene: TRBV27; abundance: NA; j_gene: TRBJ2-5; d_gene: TRBD2
CDR3nt: TGTGCCAGCAGCCTGCTGGGGGTGAACACTGAAGCTTTCTTT; CDR3aa: CASSLLGVNTEAFF; v_gene: TRBV5-8; abundance: NA; j_gene: TRBJ1-1; d_gene: NA
CDR3nt: TGCAGCGTTGGTCGGTCGGGGAGCGGTACCTACGAGCAGTACTTC; CDR3aa: CSVGRSGSGTYEQYF; v_gene: TRBV29-1; abundance: NA; j_gene: TRBJ2-7; d_gene: NA
CDR3nt: TGCGCCAGCAGCTTGGCGCGCGGGGTGAACACTGAAGCTTTCTTT; CDR3aa: CASSLARGVNTEAFF; v_gene: TRBV5-1; abundance: NA; j_gene: TRBJ1-1; d_gene: NA
CDR3nt: TGTGCCAGCAGCCTGGGACTTTACTATGGCTACACCTTC; CDR3aa: CASSLGLYYGYTF; v_gene: TRBV14; abundance: NA; j_gene: TRBJ1-2; d_gene: NA
CDR3nt: TGCGCCAGCAGCCCTGGGATCGGAGGCTCCTACGAGCAGTACTTC; CDR3aa: CASSPGIGGSYEQYF; v_gene: TRBV5-1; abundance: NA; j_gene: TRBJ2-7; d_gene: NA
CDR3nt: TGTGCTAGTGGTTTATGGGACACACCTTTTCAGCCCCAGCATTTT; CDR3aa: CASGLWDTPFQPQHF; v_gene: TRBV12-5; abundance: NA; j_gene: TRBJ1-5; d_gene: NA
CDR3nt: TGCGCCAGCAGCTTGGACGACAGGACCTTAGAGTACTTC; CDR3aa: CASSLDDRTLEYF; v_gene: TRBV5-1; abundance: NA; j_gene: TRBJ2-5; d_gene: NA
CDR3nt: TGTGCCAGCAGCCCGCAACTTACTAGCACAGATACGCAGTATTTT; CDR3aa: CASSPQLTSTDTQYF; v_gene: TRBV11-3; abundance: NA; j_gene: TRBJ2-3; d_gene: NA
CDR3nt: TGTGCCAGTAGTATTTTGTGGGAAAGGGGCACTGAAGCTTTCTTT; CDR3aa: CASSILWERGTEAFF; v_gene: TRBV19; abundance: NA; j_gene: TRBJ1-1; d_gene: NA
CDR3nt: TGCGCCAGCAGCCAAGGCGTAACACTGGTTTCACCCCTCCACTTT; CDR3aa: CASSQGVTLVSPLHF; v_gene: TRBV4-1; abundance: NA; j_gene: TRBJ1-6; d_gene: NA